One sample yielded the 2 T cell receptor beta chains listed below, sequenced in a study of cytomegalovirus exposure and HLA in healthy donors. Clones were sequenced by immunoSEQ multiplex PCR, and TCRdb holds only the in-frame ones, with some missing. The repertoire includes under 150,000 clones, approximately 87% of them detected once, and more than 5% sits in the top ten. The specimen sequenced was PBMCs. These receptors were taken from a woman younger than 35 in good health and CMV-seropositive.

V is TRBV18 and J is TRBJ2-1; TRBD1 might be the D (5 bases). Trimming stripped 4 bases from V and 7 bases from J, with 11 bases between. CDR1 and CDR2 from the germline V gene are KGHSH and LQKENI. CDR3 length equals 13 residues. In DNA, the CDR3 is TGTGCCAGCTCACAACAACAGGCAAATGAGCAGTTCTTC. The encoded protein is CASSQQQANEQFF.

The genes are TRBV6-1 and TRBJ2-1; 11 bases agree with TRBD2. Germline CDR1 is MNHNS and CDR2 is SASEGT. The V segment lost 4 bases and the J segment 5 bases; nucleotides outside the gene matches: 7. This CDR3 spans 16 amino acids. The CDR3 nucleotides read TGTGCCAGCAGTGTTATTACTAGCGGGGGAAACAATGAGCAGTTCTTC. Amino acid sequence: CASSVITSGGNNEQFF.